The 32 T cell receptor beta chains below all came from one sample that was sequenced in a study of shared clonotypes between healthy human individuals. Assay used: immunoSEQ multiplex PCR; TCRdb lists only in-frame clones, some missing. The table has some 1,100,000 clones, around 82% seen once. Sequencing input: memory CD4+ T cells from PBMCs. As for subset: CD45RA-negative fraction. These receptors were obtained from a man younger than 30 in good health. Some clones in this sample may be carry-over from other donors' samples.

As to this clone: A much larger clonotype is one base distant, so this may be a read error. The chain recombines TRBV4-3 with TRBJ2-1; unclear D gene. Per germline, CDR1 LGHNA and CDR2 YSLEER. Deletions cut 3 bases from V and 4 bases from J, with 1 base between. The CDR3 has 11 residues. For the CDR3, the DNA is TGCGCCAGCAGCCAGTACAATGAGCAGTTCTTC. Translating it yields CASSQYNEQFF.

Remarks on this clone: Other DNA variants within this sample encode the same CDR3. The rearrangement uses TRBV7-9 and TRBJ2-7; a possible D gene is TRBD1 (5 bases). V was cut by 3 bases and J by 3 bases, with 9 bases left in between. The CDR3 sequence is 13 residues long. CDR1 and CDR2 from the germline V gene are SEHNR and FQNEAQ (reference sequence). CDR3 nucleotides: TGTGCCAGCAGCTTCCGCGACAGCTACGAGCAGTACTTC. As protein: CASSFRDSYEQYF.

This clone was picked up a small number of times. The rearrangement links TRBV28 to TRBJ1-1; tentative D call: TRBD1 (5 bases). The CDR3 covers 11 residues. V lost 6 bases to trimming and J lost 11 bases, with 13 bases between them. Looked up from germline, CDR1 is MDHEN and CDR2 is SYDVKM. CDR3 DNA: TGTGCCAGCAGGCGGGACGCCGAGGCTTTCTTT. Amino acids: CASRRDAEAFF.

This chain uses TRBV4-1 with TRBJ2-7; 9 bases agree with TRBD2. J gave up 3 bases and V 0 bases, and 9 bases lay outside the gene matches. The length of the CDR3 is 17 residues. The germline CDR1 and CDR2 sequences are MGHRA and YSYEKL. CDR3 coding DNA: TGCGCCAGCAGCCAAGAAAGTGGGCTAGCGGGACACTACGAGCAGTACTTC. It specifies CASSQESGLAGHYEQYF.

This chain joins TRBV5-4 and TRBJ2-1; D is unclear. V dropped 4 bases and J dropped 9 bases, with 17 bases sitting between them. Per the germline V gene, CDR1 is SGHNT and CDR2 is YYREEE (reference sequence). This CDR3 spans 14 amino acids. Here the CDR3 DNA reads TGTGCCAGCAGCCCTAGGACGTCTACAGCTGAGCAGTTCTTC. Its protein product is CASSPRTSTAEQFF.

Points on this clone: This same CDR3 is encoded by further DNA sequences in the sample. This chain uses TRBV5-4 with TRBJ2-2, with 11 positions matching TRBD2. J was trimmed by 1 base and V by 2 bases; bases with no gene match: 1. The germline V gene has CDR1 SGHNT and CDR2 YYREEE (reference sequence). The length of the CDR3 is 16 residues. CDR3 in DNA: TGTGCCAGCAGCTTTGGACTAGCGGGGAACACCGGGGAGCTGTTTTTT. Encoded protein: CASSFGLAGNTGELFF.

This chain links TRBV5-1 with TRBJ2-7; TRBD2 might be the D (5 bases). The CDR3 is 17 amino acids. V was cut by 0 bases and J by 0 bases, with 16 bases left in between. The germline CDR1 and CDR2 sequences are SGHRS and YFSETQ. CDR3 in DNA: TGCGCCAGCAGCTTGGCTAGAGATGGAGGAGTCTCCTACGAGCAGTACTTC. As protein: CASSLARDGGVSYEQYF.

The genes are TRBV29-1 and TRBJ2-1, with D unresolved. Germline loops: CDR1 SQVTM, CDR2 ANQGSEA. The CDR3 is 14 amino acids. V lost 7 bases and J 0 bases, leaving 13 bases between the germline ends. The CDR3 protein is CSADLEHSYNEQFF. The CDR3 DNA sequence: TGCAGCGCCGACCTTGAACACTCCTACAATGAGCAGTTCTTC.

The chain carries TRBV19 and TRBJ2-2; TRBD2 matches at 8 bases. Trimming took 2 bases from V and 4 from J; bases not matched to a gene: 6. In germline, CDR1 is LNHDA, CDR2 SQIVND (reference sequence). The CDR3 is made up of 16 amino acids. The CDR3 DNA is TGTGCCAGTAGTATATCCAGCGGGAGAGGCACCGGGGAGCTGTTTTTT. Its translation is CASSISSGRGTGELFF. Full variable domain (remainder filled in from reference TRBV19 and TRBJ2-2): DGGITQSPKYLFRKEGQNVTLSCEQNLNHDAMYWYRQDPGQGLRLIYYSQIVNDFQKGDIAEGYSVSREKKESFPLTVTSAQKNPTAFYLCASSISSGRGTGELFFGEGSRLTVL.

The CDR3 loop reads CASSLAGTRSSVGQFF. DNA for the CDR3: TGTGCCAGCAGCTTGGCCGGGACTAGATCCTCGGTCGGGCAGTTCTTC. The chain recombines TRBV7-2 with TRBJ2-1; TRBD2 agrees at 8 bases. The V gene end was trimmed by 3 bases and the J gene end by 12 bases; junction bases not matched to a gene: 16. The CDR3 is made up of 16 amino acids. From germline, CDR1 is SGHTA and CDR2 FQGNSA.

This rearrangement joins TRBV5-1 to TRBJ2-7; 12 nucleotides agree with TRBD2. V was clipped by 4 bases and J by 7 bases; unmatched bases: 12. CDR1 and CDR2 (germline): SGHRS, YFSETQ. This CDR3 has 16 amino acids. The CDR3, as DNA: TGCGCCAGCAGCAAAGGGACTAGCGGGCGGGTCGGGGAGCAGTACTTC. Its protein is CASSKGTSGRVGEQYF.

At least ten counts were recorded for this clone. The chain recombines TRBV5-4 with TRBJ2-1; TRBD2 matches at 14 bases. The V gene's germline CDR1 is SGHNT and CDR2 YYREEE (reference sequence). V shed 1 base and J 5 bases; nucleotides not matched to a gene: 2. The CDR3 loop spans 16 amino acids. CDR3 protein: CASSLRTSGRNNEQFF. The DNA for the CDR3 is TGTGCCAGCAGCTTGAGGACTAGCGGGAGGAACAATGAGCAGTTCTTC. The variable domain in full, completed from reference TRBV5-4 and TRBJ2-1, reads ETGVTQSPTHLIKTRGQQVTLRCSSQSGHNTVSWYQQALGQGPQFIFQYYREEENGRGNFPPRFSGLQFPNYSSELNVNALELDDSALYLCASSLRTSGRNNEQFFGPGTRLTVL.

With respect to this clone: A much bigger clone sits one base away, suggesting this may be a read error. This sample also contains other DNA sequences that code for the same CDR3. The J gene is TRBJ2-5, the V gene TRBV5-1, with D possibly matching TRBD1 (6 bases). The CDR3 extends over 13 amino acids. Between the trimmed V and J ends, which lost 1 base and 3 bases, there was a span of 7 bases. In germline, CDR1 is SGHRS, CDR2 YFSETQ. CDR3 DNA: TGCGCCAGCAGCTTGCCAGGGGAAGAGACCCAGTACTTC. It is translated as CASSLPGEETQYF.

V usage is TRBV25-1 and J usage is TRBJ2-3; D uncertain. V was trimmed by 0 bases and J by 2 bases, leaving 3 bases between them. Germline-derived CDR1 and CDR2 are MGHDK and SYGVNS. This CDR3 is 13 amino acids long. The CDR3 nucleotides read TGTGCCAGCAGTGAATACCCCACAGATACGCAGTATTTT. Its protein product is CASSEYPTDTQYF.

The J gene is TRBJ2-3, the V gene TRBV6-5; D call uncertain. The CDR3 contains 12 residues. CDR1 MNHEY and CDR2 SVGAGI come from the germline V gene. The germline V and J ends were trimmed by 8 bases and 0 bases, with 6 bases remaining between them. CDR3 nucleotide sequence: TGTGCCAGCGGAGCTAGCACAGATACGCAGTATTTT. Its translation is CASGASTDTQYF.

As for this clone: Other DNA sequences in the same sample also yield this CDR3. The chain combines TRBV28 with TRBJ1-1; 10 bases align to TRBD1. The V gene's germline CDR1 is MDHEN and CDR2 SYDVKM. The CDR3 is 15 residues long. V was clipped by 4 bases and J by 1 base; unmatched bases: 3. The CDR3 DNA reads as TGTGCCAGCAGTTGGACAGGGGGAGGGAACACTGAAGCTTTCTTT. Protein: CASSWTGGGNTEAFF.

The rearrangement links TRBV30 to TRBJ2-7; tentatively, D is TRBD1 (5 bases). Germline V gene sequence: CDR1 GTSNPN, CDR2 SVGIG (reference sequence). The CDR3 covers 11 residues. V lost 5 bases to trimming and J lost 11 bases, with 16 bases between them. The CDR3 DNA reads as TGTGCCTGGGGACCCCAGGGAAAGGAGTACTTC. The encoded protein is CAWGPQGKEYF.

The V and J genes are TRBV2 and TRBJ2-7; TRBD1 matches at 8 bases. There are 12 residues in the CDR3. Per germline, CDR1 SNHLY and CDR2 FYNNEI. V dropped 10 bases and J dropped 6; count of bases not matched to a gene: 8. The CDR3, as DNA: TGTGCCACCCGCGGACAGGGTAGCGAGCAGTACTTC. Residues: CATRGQGSEQYF.

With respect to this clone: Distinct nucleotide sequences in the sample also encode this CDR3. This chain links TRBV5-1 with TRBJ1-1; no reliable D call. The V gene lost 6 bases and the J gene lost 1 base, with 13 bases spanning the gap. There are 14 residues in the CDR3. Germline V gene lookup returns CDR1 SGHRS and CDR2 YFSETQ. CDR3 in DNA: TGCGCCAGCACAAGTATCTCGCGGAACACTGAAGCTTTCTTT. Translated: CASTSISRNTEAFF. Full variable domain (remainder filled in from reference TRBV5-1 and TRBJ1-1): KAGVTQTPRYLIKTRGQQVTLSCSPISGHRSVSWYQQTPGQGLQFLFEYFSETQRNKGNFPGRFSGRQFSNSRSEMNVSTLELGDSALYLCASTSISRNTEAFFGQGTRLTVV.

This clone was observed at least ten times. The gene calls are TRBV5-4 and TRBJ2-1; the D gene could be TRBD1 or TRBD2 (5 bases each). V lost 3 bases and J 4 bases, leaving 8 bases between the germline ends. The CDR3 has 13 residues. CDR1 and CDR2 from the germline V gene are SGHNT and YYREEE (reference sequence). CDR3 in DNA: TGTGCCAGCAGCTGGGACCCGTACAATGAGCAGTTCTTC. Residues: CASSWDPYNEQFF.

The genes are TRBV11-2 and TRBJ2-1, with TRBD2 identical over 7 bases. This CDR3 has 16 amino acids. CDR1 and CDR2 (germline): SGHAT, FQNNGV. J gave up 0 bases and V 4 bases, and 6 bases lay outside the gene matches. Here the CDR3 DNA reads TGTGCCAGCAGCTATTTGTCGGGAGGCTCCTACAATGAGCAGTTCTTC. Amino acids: CASSYLSGGSYNEQFF.

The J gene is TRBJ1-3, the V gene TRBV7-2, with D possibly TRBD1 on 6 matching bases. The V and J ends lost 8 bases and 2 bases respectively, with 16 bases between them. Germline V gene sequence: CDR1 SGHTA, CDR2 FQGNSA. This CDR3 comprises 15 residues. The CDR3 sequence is CASGLPKGAGNTIYF. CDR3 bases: TGTGCCAGCGGACTCCCGAAGGGGGCTGGAAACACCATATATTTT. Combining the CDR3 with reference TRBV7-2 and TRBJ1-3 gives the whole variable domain GAGVSQSPSNKVTEKGKDVELRCDPISGHTALYWYRQSLGQGLEFLIYFQGNSAPDKSGLPSDRFSAERTGGSVSTLTIQRTQQEDSAVYLCASGLPKGAGNTIYFGEGSWLTVV.

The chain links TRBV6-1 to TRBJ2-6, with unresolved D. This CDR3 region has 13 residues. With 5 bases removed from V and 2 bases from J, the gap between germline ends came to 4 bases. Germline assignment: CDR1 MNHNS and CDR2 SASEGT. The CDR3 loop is CASSPPGANVLTF. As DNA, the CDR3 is TGTGCCAGCAGTCCCCCTGGGGCCAACGTCCTGACTTTC.

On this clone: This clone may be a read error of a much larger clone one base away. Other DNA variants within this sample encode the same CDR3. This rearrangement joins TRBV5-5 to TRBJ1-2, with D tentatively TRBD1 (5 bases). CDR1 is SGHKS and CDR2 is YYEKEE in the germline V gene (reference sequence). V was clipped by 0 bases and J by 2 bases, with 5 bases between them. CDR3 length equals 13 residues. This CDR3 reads CASSLGDNYGYTF. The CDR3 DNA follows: TGTGCCAGCAGCTTGGGGGACAACTATGGCTACACCTTC.

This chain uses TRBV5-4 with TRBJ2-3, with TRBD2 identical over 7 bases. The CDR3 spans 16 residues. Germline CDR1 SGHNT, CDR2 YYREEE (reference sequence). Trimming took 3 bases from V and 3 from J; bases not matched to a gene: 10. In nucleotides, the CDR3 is TGTGCCAGCAGCTCGGGTGGGCTAGCGGTTACAGATACGCAGTATTTT. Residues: CASSSGGLAVTDTQYF.

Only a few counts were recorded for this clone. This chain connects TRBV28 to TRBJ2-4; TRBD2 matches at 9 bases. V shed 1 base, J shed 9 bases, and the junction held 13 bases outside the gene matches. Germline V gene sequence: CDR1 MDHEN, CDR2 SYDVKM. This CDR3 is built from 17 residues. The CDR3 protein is CASSLYSTSGHWGIQYF. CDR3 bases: TGTGCCAGCAGTTTATACTCGACTAGCGGCCACTGGGGCATTCAGTACTTC.

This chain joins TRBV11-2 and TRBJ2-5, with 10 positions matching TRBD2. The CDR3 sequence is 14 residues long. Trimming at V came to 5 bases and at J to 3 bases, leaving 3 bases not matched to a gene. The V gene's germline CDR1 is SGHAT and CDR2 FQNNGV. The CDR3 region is CASSRTSGKETQYF. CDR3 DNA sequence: TGTGCCAGCAGCCGGACTAGCGGCAAAGAGACCCAGTACTTC.

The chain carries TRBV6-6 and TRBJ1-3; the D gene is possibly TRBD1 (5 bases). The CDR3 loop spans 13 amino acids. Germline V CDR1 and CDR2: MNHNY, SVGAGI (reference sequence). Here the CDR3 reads CAVGRSSGNTIYF. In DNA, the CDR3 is TGTGCTGTGGGGCGGAGCTCTGGAAACACCATATATTTT.

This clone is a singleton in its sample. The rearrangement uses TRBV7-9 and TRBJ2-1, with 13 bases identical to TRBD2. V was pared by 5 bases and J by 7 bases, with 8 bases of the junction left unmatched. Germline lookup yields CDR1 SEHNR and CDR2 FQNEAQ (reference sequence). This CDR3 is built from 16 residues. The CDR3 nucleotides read TGTGCCAGCAGCCTGATCGGGACTAGCGGGGCGAATGAGCAGTTCTTC. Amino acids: CASSLIGTSGANEQFF.

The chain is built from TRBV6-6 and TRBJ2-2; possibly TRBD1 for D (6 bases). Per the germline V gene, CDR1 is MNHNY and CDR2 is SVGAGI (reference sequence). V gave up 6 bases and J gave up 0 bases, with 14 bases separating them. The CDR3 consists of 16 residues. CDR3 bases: TGTGCCAGCAGAACCGGACAGTCGTCGAACACCGGGGAGCTGTTTTTT. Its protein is CASRTGQSSNTGELFF.

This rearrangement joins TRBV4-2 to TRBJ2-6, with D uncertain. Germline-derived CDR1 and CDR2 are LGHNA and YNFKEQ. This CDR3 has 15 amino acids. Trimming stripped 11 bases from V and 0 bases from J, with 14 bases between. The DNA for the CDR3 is TGTGCCGCCGGTGGTTTCGCCTCTGGGGCCAACGTCCTGACTTTC. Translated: CAAGGFASGANVLTF.

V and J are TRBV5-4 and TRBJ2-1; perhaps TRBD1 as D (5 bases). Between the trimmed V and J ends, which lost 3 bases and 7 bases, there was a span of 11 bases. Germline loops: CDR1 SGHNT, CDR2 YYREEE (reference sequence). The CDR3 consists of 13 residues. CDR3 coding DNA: TGTGCCAGCAGCTCGTTTCAGGGAAATGAGCAGTTCTTC. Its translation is CASSSFQGNEQFF.